Below are 21 T cell receptor beta chains sequenced from a single sample in a study of cytomegalovirus exposure and HLA in healthy donors. Primers: 60 Vbeta forward and 13 Jbeta reverse. Assay: immunoSEQ multiplex PCR; the TCRdb copy retains only in-frame clones and omits some. This table has about 84,000 clones, more than 80% appearing once. Sequencing used PBMCs. The receptor set was obtained from a young man in good health and CMV-seronegative.

V and J are TRBV4-2 and TRBJ2-3; D is uncertain. Germline CDR1 reads LGHNA; CDR2 reads YNFKEQ. The V end was cut by 0 bases, the J end by 4 bases, with 8 bases between. The CDR3 contains 14 residues. The CDR3 DNA reads as TGTGCCAGCAGCCAAGAAGTTCAGGCAGATACGCAGTATTTT. It is translated as CASSQEVQADTQYF.

The CDR3 DNA reads TGTGCCAGTAGTATAGGTAGCGGGAGCTCCTACGAGCAGTACTTC. It encodes CASSIGSGSSYEQYF. The chain employs TRBV19 and TRBJ2-7, with TRBD2 matching over 9 bases. This CDR3 region has 15 residues. Germline V gene data show CDR1 as LNHDA and CDR2 as SQIVND (reference sequence). The V and J ends lost 1 base and 0 bases, in that order; junction bases with no gene match: 1.

CDR3 sequence reads: CAWSVSLNTEAFF. CDR3 DNA: TGTGCCTGGAGTGTATCCTTGAACACTGAAGCTTTCTTT. The rearrangement links TRBV30 to TRBJ1-1, with D hard to call. The germline V gene has CDR1 GTSNPN and CDR2 SVGIG (reference sequence). This CDR3 has 13 residues. The germline V and J ends were trimmed by 0 bases and 0 bases, with 5 bases remaining between them.

This clone was detected once. CDR3 loop: CASYSVGVDPSYEQYF. The CDR3 DNA sequence: TGTGCCAGCTATTCTGTGGGAGTAGACCCGTCCTACGAGCAGTACTTC. The gene calls are TRBV6-6 and TRBJ2-7; D is possibly TRBD2 (5 bases). V was cut by 8 bases and J by 1 base, with 21 bases left in between. CDR1 MNHNY and CDR2 SVGAGI come from the germline V gene (reference sequence). The CDR3 runs 16 residues.

The chain is built from TRBV18 and TRBJ1-2; perhaps TRBD1 as D (5 bases). This CDR3 has 18 residues. Germline values: CDR1 KGHSH, CDR2 LQKENI. V shed 6 bases and J shed 0 bases, with 23 bases lying between them. Here the CDR3 DNA reads TGTGCCAGCTCCCCCAACCAGGCCTTGGGGCTATCTAACTATGGCTACACCTTC. This encodes CASSPNQALGLSNYGYTF.

The chain couples TRBV30 to TRBJ2-1, with D perhaps matching TRBD2 (6 bases). CDR1 is GTSNPN, CDR2 SVGIG, per germline (reference sequence). This CDR3 region has 13 residues. Trimming removed 8 bases from V and 13 bases from J, with 24 bases in between. CDR3 protein: CAGVILAGTPQFF. In DNA, the CDR3 is TGTGCCGGCGTCATACTCGCCGGGACTCCCCAGTTCTTC.

This CDR3 reads CASRRTGNHEQYF. The DNA of the CDR3 is TGTGCCAGCAGAAGGACAGGGAACCACGAGCAGTACTTC. The J gene is TRBJ2-7, the V gene TRBV11-2; 8 bases map to TRBD1. Trimming cost V 6 bases and J 5 bases; bases outside gene matches: 6. In germline, CDR1 is SGHAT, CDR2 FQNNGV. This CDR3 contains 13 residues.

The J gene is TRBJ1-4, the V gene TRBV4-2; possibly TRBD1 for D (6 bases). Trimming took off 2 bases at V and 7 bases at J, with 11 bases between the two ends. The CDR3 totals 14 residues. CDR1 and CDR2 from the germline V gene are LGHNA and YNFKEQ. The CDR3 DNA follows: TGTGCCAGCAGCCAATTCCTGGACAGTGAAAAACTGTTTTTT. Translation gives CASSQFLDSEKLFF.

The rearrangement joins TRBV5-6 to TRBJ2-7; TRBD2 aligns across 7 bases. This CDR3 is built from 17 residues. V gave up 7 bases and J gave up 0 bases; unmatched junction bases: 16. Germline loops: CDR1 SGHDT, CDR2 YYEEEE. The CDR3 nucleotides read TGTGCCAGCGGCCCGGCGTCGATCCGGGGGGACTCCTACGAGCAGTACTTC. It yields the protein CASGPASIRGDSYEQYF.

A single count supports this clone. This same CDR3 is encoded by further DNA sequences in the sample. The chain recombines TRBV5-6 with TRBJ2-5; 10 bases are a match to TRBD1. After removal of 0 bases from V and 2 bases from J, the junction contained 1 base not matched to a gene. The CDR3 has 15 residues. Germline V gives CDR1 SGHDT, CDR2 YYEEEE. CDR3 in amino acids: CASSLAGQGQETQYF. Here the CDR3 DNA reads TGTGCCAGCAGCTTGGCGGGACAGGGGCAAGAGACCCAGTACTTC.

The V call is TRBV15, the J call TRBJ1-6, with D unresolved. V was trimmed by 0 bases and J by 2 bases, leaving 2 bases between them. Looked up from germline, CDR1 is LNHNV and CDR2 is YYDKDF (reference sequence). This CDR3 comprises 14 residues. This CDR3 is CATSRDTYNSPLHF. CDR3 nucleotides: TGTGCCACCAGCAGAGACACCTATAATTCACCCCTCCACTTT. The full variable domain, rest sourced from reference TRBV15 and TRBJ1-6, is DAMVIQNPRYQVTQFGKPVTLSCSQTLNHNVMYWYQQKSSQAPKLLFHYYDKDFNNEADTPDNFQSRRPNTSFCFLDIRSPGLGDTAMYLCATSRDTYNSPLHFGNGTRLTVT.

The rearrangement joins TRBV19 to TRBJ1-2, with TRBD1 matching 8 bases. With 6 bases clipped from V and 7 bases from J, the junction kept 10 bases outside the gene matches. CDR1 and CDR2 (germline): LNHDA, SQIVND (reference sequence). This CDR3 is 14 amino acids long. The CDR3 region is CASSRVPDRGGYTF. CDR3 DNA: TGTGCCAGTAGCAGAGTACCCGACAGGGGTGGCTACACCTTC.

The chain is built from TRBV11-2 and TRBJ2-7; TRBD1 is a possible D gene (6 bases). V lost 3 bases, J lost 7 bases, and 22 bases lay in between. The CDR3 runs 16 residues. Germline values: CDR1 SGHAT, CDR2 FQNNGV. The CDR3, as DNA: TGTGCCAGCAGCTTCAAATCCAGGGTGGGGGCTGGGGAGCAGTACTTC. Encoded protein: CASSFKSRVGAGEQYF.

The rearrangement links TRBV28 to TRBJ1-1; 7 bases fit TRBD1. The CDR3 covers 17 residues. CDR1 and CDR2 from the germline V gene are MDHEN and SYDVKM. The J segment lost 3 bases and the V segment lost 3 bases, leaving 13 bases of the junction unmatched. The CDR3 here is CASSLVRVGGMDTEAFF. CDR3 nucleotide sequence: TGTGCCAGCAGTTTGGTGAGGGTAGGGGGCATGGACACTGAAGCTTTCTTT.

The rearrangement links TRBV14 to TRBJ2-5; maybe TRBD1 (6 bases). The end of the DNA is better explained by TRBJ2-7, so the J call may be wrong. The length of the CDR3 is 14 residues. Germline CDR1 reads SGHDN; CDR2 reads FVKESK. The CDR3 DNA reads TGTGCCAGCAGCCAAGTGGACAGTTCCTACGAGCAGTACTTC. Translation: CASSQVDSSYEQYF.

A few counts support this clone. V usage is TRBV9 and J usage is TRBJ2-1; D ambiguous. V lost 0 bases to trimming and J lost 2 bases, with 6 bases between them. Looked up from germline, CDR1 is SGDLS and CDR2 is YYNGEE. CDR3 size: 14 residues. In DNA, the CDR3 is TGTGCCAGCAGCGTAGCTCAGGCCTACAATGAGCAGTTCTTC. This sequence encodes CASSVAQAYNEQFF.

The J gene is TRBJ1-4, the V gene TRBV9; 10 bases map to TRBD1. There are 16 residues in the CDR3. Per germline, CDR1 SGDLS and CDR2 YYNGEE. V lost 4 bases and J lost 6; bases outside the gene matches: 9. The CDR3 DNA is TGTGCCAGCAGCTTTCGACAGGGGGCGAGTGATGAAAAACTGTTTTTT. It translates to CASSFRQGASDEKLFF.

The chain carries TRBV30 and TRBJ2-3; a possible D gene is TRBD2 (5 bases). The CDR3 has 14 amino acids. V was shortened by 4 bases and J by 6 bases, with 17 bases between the two germline ends. Germline V gives CDR1 GTSNPN, CDR2 SVGIG (reference sequence). The CDR3 DNA sequence: TGTGCCTGGACCGCGGGCATACCTACCGATACGCAGTATTTT. Translating it yields CAWTAGIPTDTQYF.

This rearrangement joins TRBV11-2 to TRBJ2-2; D not resolved. Germline loops: CDR1 SGHAT, CDR2 FQNNGV. V dropped 3 bases and J dropped 5 bases, with 10 bases sitting between them. The CDR3 loop spans 14 amino acids. The CDR3 DNA reads as TGTGCCAGCAGCTTGCGGTCCGGGACCGGGGAGCTGTTTTTT. Its protein product is CASSLRSGTGELFF.

The V and J genes are TRBV29-1 and TRBJ2-7, with 13 bases aligning to TRBD2. This CDR3 contains 14 residues. The germline V gene has CDR1 SQVTM and CDR2 ANQGSEA. V lost 5 bases and J lost 6; bases outside the gene matches: 7. The DNA for the CDR3 is TGCAGCGTTTTGACTAGCGGGAGGTTAGGCGAGCAGTACTTC. As protein: CSVLTSGRLGEQYF.

The chain employs TRBV14 and TRBJ2-1, with D uncertain. V dropped 1 base and J dropped 14 bases, with 18 bases sitting between them. The CDR3 runs to 14 residues. Germline V gene data show CDR1 as SGHDN and CDR2 as FVKESK. The CDR3 protein is CASSQVGGLGYKFF. Here the CDR3 DNA reads TGTGCCAGCAGCCAAGTGGGTGGCCTAGGCTATAAGTTCTTC.